These T cell receptor beta chains were read from a single sample in a study of spatial heterogeneity in lung cancer. TCRdb itself ran the 5' RACE reads through MiXCR, one entry per CDR3 protein. Among around 100,000 distinct CDR3 sequences, about 4.6% were seen once, and the ten largest hold approximately 22%. Here the sequenced sample was lung tumor tissue, taken at surgery. The receptors stem from a male donor with early-stage non-small cell lung cancer. CDR3s include the opening cysteine and the closing phenylalanine or tryptophan. The order of the fields is V gene, J gene, CDR3 protein.

TRBV29-1	TRBJ2-3	CSASTSSGETDTQYF
TRBV21-1	TRBJ1-1	CASMLGANTEAFF
TRBV5-6	TRBJ2-3	CASSLVPGPYPTDTQYF
TRBV5-6	TRBJ2-1	CASSRDPTGVNEQFF
TRBV6-6	TRBJ2-1	CASRRDTGSQFF
TRBV29-1	TRBJ2-3	CSVEDPTTGIDTQYF
TRBV4-1	TRBJ2-5	CASSQVEGPGETQYF
TRBV20-1	TRBJ2-3	CSVAGGEASTDTQYF
TRBV6-6	TRBJ2-2	CASQTRGAVNTGELFF
TRBV7-8	TRBJ2-7	CASTEKFRGPPSYEQYF
TRBV12-3/TRBV12-4	TRBJ2-7	CASSPTAGETYEQYF
TRBV11-1	TRBJ2-7	CASQREGGEQYF
TRBV29-1	TRBJ2-2	CSVESGGRGTGELFF
TRBV20-1	TRBJ1-5	CSAVGSTGYGNQPQHF
TRBV4-1	TRBJ2-4	CASSQEGSDIQYF
TRBV15	TRBJ1-2	CATSTITHSGYGYTF
TRBV6-2/TRBV6-3	TRBJ2-3	CASRASGTSTDTQYF
TRBV9	TRBJ2-2	CASSVVSGNTGELFF
TRBV29-1	TRBJ1-2	CSVVEGYGYTF
TRBV30	TRBJ2-2	CAWSTSRNTGELFF
TRBV4-1	TRBJ2-7	CASSQGGRGEQYF
TRBV10-1	TRBJ2-4	CASSDPAGDENIQYF
TRBV4-1	TRBJ2-1	CASSHGDSYNEQFF
TRBV20-1	TRBJ2-7	CSARQRGYRFDEQYF
TRBV4-1	TRBJ1-2	CASSQDRGGRFGYTF
TRBV4-1	TRBJ2-1	CASSRFLSSYNEQFF
TRBV5-1	TRBJ1-1	CASSPRGGRTTEAFF
TRBV3-1	TRBJ2-7	CASSQPSAGGEQYF
TRBV29-1	TRBJ2-3	CSVGESTDTQYF
TRBV7-9	TRBJ1-4	CASSLGQGANEKLFF
TRBV4-2	TRBJ2-5	CASSQDPGQGVGTQYF
TRBV7-8	TRBJ1-5	CASSFSRDVPSNQPQHF
TRBV7-9	TRBJ1-4	CASSSTTATNEKLFF
TRBV28	TRBJ2-7	CASSFRGYYEQYF
TRBV20-1	TRBJ1-1	CSARDGQNTEAFF
TRBV10-3	TRBJ2-1	CAISESLAGSPDSYNEQFF
TRBV7-2	TRBJ2-3	CASSLRGRGWDTQYF
TRBV27	TRBJ2-3	CASSLSIARMGASTDTQYF
TRBV7-9	TRBJ2-7	CASSLMVTTGTSGSNEQYF
TRBV6-5	TRBJ2-3	CASTARGGSPDTQYF
TRBV4-1	TRBJ2-1	CASSPLVVAGTFLYNEQFF
TRBV4-2	TRBJ2-3	CASSHGVGTSGSNTQYF
TRBV10-2	TRBJ2-7	CASGPTSGSYEQYF
TRBV20-1	TRBJ2-7	CSARDGYGQYF
TRBV28	TRBJ2-1	CASSFGAAGTYNEQFF
TRBV10-2	TRBJ2-3	CADAPGAHGTQYF
TRBV20-1	TRBJ1-5	CSARGNRGGNQPQHF
TRBV7-9	TRBJ2-6	CASSVGQANVLTF
TRBV4-2	TRBJ2-1	CASSQGPGLYNEQFF
TRBV27	TRBJ1-1	CASSLMRRAEAFF
TRBV27	TRBJ1-3	CASSSMTAGNTIYF
TRBV12-3/TRBV12-4	TRBJ2-1	CASSDPAGGTREQFF
TRBV29-1	TRBJ2-1	CSVEGGPSGVDGQFF
TRBV28	TRBJ1-1	CASRVPSRTEAFF
TRBV28	TRBJ1-5	CASSLTGVRQPQHF
TRBV27	TRBJ1-5	CATRDTSYSNQPQHF
TRBV14	TRBJ2-5	CASSLLYGFAGPQYF
TRBV6-6	TRBJ2-7	CASKGDRTSYEQYF
TRBV2	TRBJ1-5	CASSIDRGNQPQHF
TRBV4-1	TRBJ1-1	CASSQEGGTQGAASFF